This T cell receptor beta chain was found in a study of blood T cell repertoires in COVID-19. Authors' methods: Reference gene primer amplification in the assay estimated nucleated cell counts. The protocol was immunoSEQ multiplex PCR, while the TCRdb copy is restricted to in-frame clones and leaves out a portion. V and J calls and clone size are as listed in that table; D and trimming were resolved from the DNA. The sample holds 40,000 or so clones, roughly 90% seen once. The CDR3 totals 14 residues. Germline CDR1 is SGDLS and CDR2 is YYNGEE. Trimming pared 4 bases from V and 3 bases from J, leaving 11 bases between.

This receptor was identified in a man in his forties or fifties with active COVID-19. The sequencing sample was made of peripheral blood. V and J are TRBV9 and TRBJ2-1; unclear D gene. The CDR3 region has the DNA TGTGCCAGCAGCTCCTCCGGCGGCTACAATGAGCAGTTCTTC. Protein sequence: CASSSSGGYNEQFF.